Shown below are 27 T cell receptor beta chains from a single sample sequenced in a study of blood T cell repertoires in COVID-19. Data came from immunoSEQ multiplex PCR; TCRdb stores just in-frame clones and leaves some out. The sample lists under 200,000 clones, 85% to 90% occurring once. Sequencing was done on a sample of peripheral blood. The receptors come from a man aged 50 or older who had recovered from COVID-19.

This clone has a single count. The chain couples TRBV11-2 to TRBJ2-3, with D possibly matching TRBD1 (5 bases). The CDR3 is 15 amino acids. Germline V CDR1 and CDR2: SGHAT, FQNNGV. Trimming cost V 0 bases and J 6 bases, with 13 bases left between them. This CDR3 reads CASSLEKPTVDTQYF. Here the CDR3 DNA reads TGTGCCAGCAGCTTAGAAAAGCCGACAGTTGATACGCAGTATTTT.

The rearrangement uses TRBV9 and TRBJ1-5; 7 bases are a match to TRBD1. The CDR3 covers 15 residues. Losses at the gene ends were 0 bases for V and 4 bases for J; bases not matched to a gene: 4. The germline gives CDR1 SGDLS, CDR2 YYNGEE. CDR3 sequence: CASSVAGTENQPQHF. The DNA of the CDR3 is TGTGCCAGCAGCGTAGCTGGGACAGAAAATCAGCCCCAGCATTTT.

The genes are TRBV19 and TRBJ2-7; 7 bases are a match to TRBD1. The length of the CDR3 is 13 residues. Germline CDR1 and CDR2: LNHDA and SQIVND (reference sequence). Trimming cost V 4 bases and J 3 bases; bases outside gene matches: 3. CDR3 in amino acids: CASSTGTDYEQYF. The CDR3 DNA reads as TGTGCCAGTAGTACCGGGACAGACTACGAGCAGTACTTC.

V gene TRBV28 combines with J gene TRBJ2-2; 8 nucleotides line up with TRBD1. Germline V gene sequence: CDR1 MDHEN, CDR2 SYDVKM. With V trimmed by 6 bases and J by 6 bases, 6 bases remained unmatched. The CDR3 spans 14 residues. CDR3 coding DNA: TGTGCCAGCAGCCGACAGGGGAAAGCCGGGGAGCTGTTTTTT. This gives the protein CASSRQGKAGELFF. Full variable domain (remainder filled in from reference TRBV28 and TRBJ2-2): DVKVTQSSRYLVKRTGEKVFLECVQDMDHENMFWYRQDPGLGLRLIYFSYDVKMKEKGDIPEGYSVSREKKERFSLILESASTNQTSMYLCASSRQGKAGELFFGEGSRLTVL.

The chain is built from TRBV14 and TRBJ2-7; D unresolved. This CDR3 spans 15 amino acids. Trimming pared 2 bases from V and 0 bases from J, leaving 11 bases between. In germline, CDR1 is SGHDN, CDR2 FVKESK. The CDR3: CASSQLSESSYEQYF. The CDR3 DNA reads TGTGCCAGCAGCCAACTCAGCGAAAGCTCCTACGAGCAGTACTTC.

This clone appeared once. This chain connects TRBV5-1 to TRBJ1-2, with 8 bases identical to TRBD1. The ends lost 4 bases at V and 6 bases at J; junction bases unmatched: 8. The CDR3 spans 14 residues. CDR1 is SGHRS and CDR2 is YFSETQ in the germline V gene. This CDR3 is CASSHGQGWDGYTF. In DNA form, the CDR3 reads TGCGCCAGCAGCCACGGACAGGGTTGGGATGGCTACACCTTC. Full variable domain (rest looked up from reference TRBV5-1 and TRBJ1-2): KAGVTQTPRYLIKTRGQQVTLSCSPISGHRSVSWYQQTPGQGLQFLFEYFSETQRNKGNFPGRFSGRQFSNSRSEMNVSTLELGDSALYLCASSHGQGWDGYTFGSGTRLTVV.

This sequence joins TRBV7-9 and TRBJ1-3, with TRBD1 matching over 9 bases. V gave up 5 bases and J gave up 4 bases; unmatched junction bases: 6. Germline assignment: CDR1 SEHNR and CDR2 FQNEAQ (reference sequence). CDR3 length: 15 residues. CDR3 protein: CASSLLDRGGNTIYF. The CDR3 nucleotides are TGTGCCAGCAGCCTCCTGGACAGGGGAGGAAACACCATATATTTT.

This clone was recorded once. The chain is built from TRBV12-3 or TRBV12-4 and TRBJ1-6; D is uncertain. The CDR3 has 13 amino acids. Trimming stripped 2 bases from V and 7 bases from J, with 6 bases between. The CDR3 region is CASSLTANSPLHF. The CDR3 DNA sequence: TGTGCCAGCAGTTTAACAGCAAATTCACCCCTCCACTTT.

The CDR3 region has the DNA TGTGCCAGCAGCTTTCACAGCTTCTCCTATAATTCACCCCTCCACTTT. Encoded protein: CASSFHSFSYNSPLHF. The chain links TRBV5-6 to TRBJ1-6; D not resolved. V was pared by 2 bases and J by 0 bases, with 9 bases between. The CDR3 has 16 residues. Germline values: CDR1 SGHDT, CDR2 YYEEEE.

The sample holds one count of this clone. The V gene is TRBV5-4, the J gene TRBJ1-6, with D maybe TRBD1 (5 bases). CDR1 SGHNT and CDR2 YYREEE come from the germline V gene (reference sequence). V lost 0 bases to trimming and J lost 7 bases, with 11 bases between them. The CDR3 is made up of 15 amino acids. Here the CDR3 reads CASSLDGGGNSPLHF. The CDR3 DNA is TGTGCCAGCAGCTTGGATGGGGGGGGGAATTCACCCCTCCACTTT.

V is TRBV7-9 and J is TRBJ2-5; 10 nucleotides align to TRBD2. CDR1 is SEHNR and CDR2 is FQNEAQ in the germline V gene (reference sequence). The CDR3 covers 18 residues. With 0 bases clipped from V and 5 bases from J, the junction kept 12 bases outside the gene matches. The CDR3 sequence: CASSLARGTSAPGETQYF. CDR3 coding DNA: TGTGCCAGCAGCTTAGCGCGGGGGACTAGCGCCCCTGGGGAGACCCAGTACTTC.

The chain carries TRBV7-6 and TRBJ2-7; 9 bases are shared with TRBD2. The CDR3 totals 16 residues. CDR1 is SGHVS and CDR2 is FNYEAQ in the germline V gene. Trimming at V came to 5 bases and at J to 5 bases, leaving 13 bases not matched to a gene. This chain's CDR3 is CASSPRWAGGSHEQYF. The CDR3 DNA reads as TGTGCCAGCAGCCCACGGTGGGCGGGAGGGTCCCACGAGCAGTACTTC.

This chain joins TRBV2 and TRBJ2-7; D may be TRBD2 (6 bases). Germline V lookup: CDR1 SNHLY, CDR2 FYNNEI. Deletions cut 4 bases from V and 4 bases from J, with 11 bases between. The CDR3 runs 13 residues. CDR3 DNA: TGTGCCAGCAGTGTTTCCGGGAGTTACGAGCAGTACTTC. Amino acid sequence: CASSVSGSYEQYF. Drawing the rest from reference TRBV2 and TRBJ2-7, the complete variable domain is EPEVTQTPSHQVTQMGQEVILRCVPISNHLYFYWYRQILGQKVEFLVSFYNNEISEKSEIFDDQFSVERPDGSNFTLKIRSTKLEDSAMYFCASSVSGSYEQYFGPGTRLTVT.

This chain connects TRBV6-5 to TRBJ1-1; D unclear. The CDR3 has 11 amino acids. CDR1 is MNHEY, CDR2 SVGAGI, per germline. V lost 4 bases, J lost 12 bases, and 12 bases lay in between. CDR3 residues: CASSLRLKTFF. In DNA, the CDR3 is TGTGCCAGCAGTTTGCGGTTGAAAACTTTCTTT.

The V call is TRBV27, the J call TRBJ2-7, with a tentative D call TRBD2 (5 bases). V was pared by 1 base and J by 0 bases, with 10 bases between. There are 15 residues in the CDR3. Germline CDR1 is MNHEY and CDR2 is SMNVEV (reference sequence). Here the CDR3 DNA reads TGTGCCAGCAGTTTATGGGCTGGGAGCTCCTACGAGCAGTACTTC. This codes for CASSLWAGSSYEQYF.

This chain connects TRBV30 to TRBJ1-2; no reliable D call. The CDR3 spans 11 residues. V gave up 3 bases and J gave up 6 bases, with 8 bases separating them. Germline assignment: CDR1 GTSNPN and CDR2 SVGIG (reference sequence). The CDR3 loop reads CAWRRVNGYTF. CDR3 sequence (DNA): TGTGCCTGGAGGAGGGTTAATGGCTACACCTTC.

The chain links TRBV6-5 to TRBJ1-5; D is ambiguous. V was pared by 0 bases and J by 2 bases, with 8 bases between. The CDR3 covers 15 residues. The V gene's germline CDR1 is MNHEY and CDR2 SVGAGI. This chain's CDR3 is CASSYSRGGNQPQHF. The CDR3, as DNA: TGTGCCAGCAGTTACTCACGGGGAGGCAATCAGCCCCAGCATTTT.

This chain uses TRBV6-6 with TRBJ1-1, with D maybe TRBD1 (6 bases). The CDR3 consists of 15 residues. Germline CDR1 MNHNY, CDR2 SVGAGI (reference sequence). The V end was cut by 5 bases, the J end by 3 bases, with 16 bases between. The CDR3 is CASSKGGAGDTEAFF. In nucleotides, the CDR3 is TGTGCCAGCAGTAAGGGTGGGGCAGGGGACACTGAAGCTTTCTTT.

The rearrangement links TRBV7-8 to TRBJ1-5, with 7 bases identical to TRBD1. This CDR3 spans 13 amino acids. Germline lookup yields CDR1 SGHVS and CDR2 FQNEAQ. This CDR3 is CAGAQGRAQPQHF. The CDR3 DNA reads TGTGCAGGGGCACAGGGGAGAGCTCAGCCCCAGCATTTT.

This clone was observed a single time. The genes are TRBV19 and TRBJ1-1; D not certain. Germline V gene sequence: CDR1 LNHDA, CDR2 SQIVND (reference sequence). The CDR3 is made up of 14 amino acids. V was trimmed by 3 bases and J by 4 bases, leaving 12 bases between them. CDR3 loop: CASSMSGSRTEAFF. CDR3 coding DNA: TGTGCCAGTAGTATGAGTGGGAGTCGCACTGAAGCTTTCTTT.

This clone was seen a single time. The chain links TRBV6-4 to TRBJ1-1, with TRBD1 matching 11 bases. Germline lookup yields CDR1 MRHNA and CDR2 SNTAGT. The trim removed 5 bases at V and 9 bases at J, leaving 8 bases unmatched. The CDR3 spans 14 residues. The CDR3 DNA reads as TGTGCCAGCAGTCGGACAGGGGGCAGGTCCAAAGCTTTCTTT. Its protein is CASSRTGGRSKAFF.

The V and J genes are TRBV5-1 and TRBJ1-2; 7 bases are a match to TRBD1. The CDR3 covers 15 residues. CDR1 is SGHRS and CDR2 is YFSETQ in the germline V gene. V lost 0 bases to trimming and J lost 0 bases; unmatched junction nucleotides: 2. CDR3 sequence: CASSLGDRSNYGYTF. In nucleotides, the CDR3 is TGCGCCAGCAGCTTGGGGGACAGATCTAACTATGGCTACACCTTC.

The chain couples TRBV7-8 to TRBJ1-2; TRBD1 matches 9 bases. The length of the CDR3 is 16 residues. Trimming at V came to 5 bases and at J to 6 bases, leaving 13 bases not matched to a gene. Germline CDR1 SGHVS, CDR2 FQNEAQ. DNA of the CDR3: TGTGCCAGCAGCCCTACCGGGACAGGGAGTGAGAATGGCTACACCTTC. Translation gives CASSPTGTGSENGYTF.

The rearrangement uses TRBV5-8 and TRBJ2-7, with TRBD1 matching 8 bases. The germline V gene encodes CDR1 SGHTS and CDR2 YDEGEE. CDR3 size: 13 residues. The V gene end was trimmed by 6 bases and the J gene end by 5 bases; junction bases not matched to a gene: 7. CDR3 DNA: TGTGCCAGCATCCGCGACAGGGGCGACGAGCAGTACTTC. Its protein is CASIRDRGDEQYF.

The chain couples TRBV5-1 to TRBJ2-1; D is perhaps TRBD1 (5 bases). CDR3 length equals 13 residues. Trimming cost V 5 bases and J 7 bases, with 13 bases left between them. The germline V gene has CDR1 SGHRS and CDR2 YFSETQ. DNA for the CDR3: TGCGCCAGCAGTCTCGCAGGGCTGAATGAGCAGTTCTTC. It yields the protein CASSLAGLNEQFF.

The rearrangement uses TRBV28 and TRBJ2-7; D uncertain. Germline loops: CDR1 MDHEN, CDR2 SYDVKM. The CDR3 has 14 residues. V was clipped by 6 bases and J by 0 bases, with 12 bases between them. The CDR3 DNA reads as TGTGCCAGCAGCTCACTGCTCGGCTCCTACGAGCAGTACTTC. Translation gives CASSSLLGSYEQYF.

V gene TRBV20-1 combines with J gene TRBJ2-5, with 8 bases that match TRBD1. The trim removed 6 bases at V and 4 bases at J, leaving 1 base unmatched. The V gene's germline CDR1 is DFQATT and CDR2 SNEGSKA (reference sequence). The CDR3 extends over 11 amino acids. CDR3 DNA: TGCAGTGCAACAGGGGGAGAGACCCAGTACTTC. Its protein is CSATGGETQYF.